This is a list of T cell receptor beta chains from one sample in a study of technical replicates of blood from a few donors. Profiled with immunoSEQ multiplex PCR; TCRdb holds only in-frame clones, not every one. The data show under 80,000 clones, about nine tenths seen once. The material sequenced was PBMCs. Receptors were obtained from a human donor in good health. Some clones in this sample may be carry-over from other donors' samples. CDR3s leave out the opening cysteine and the closing phenylalanine or tryptophan.

J,length,V,CDR3
TRBJ2-7,11,TRBV5-6,ASSRDRDNEQY
TRBJ1-2,13,TRBV4-1,ASSQDRYRNYGYT
TRBJ2-2,13,TRBV30,AWTPRTGVVGELF
TRBJ2-3,14,TRBV5-8,ASSRGTGKFSDTQY
TRBJ2-3,14,TRBV5-4,ASSLGQGFSTDTQY
TRBJ2-1,12,TRBV7-2,ASSPPLRASEQF
TRBJ1-6,11,TRBV7-2,ASSGTAGAPLH
TRBJ1-2,10,TRBV6-5,ASSYRGGGYT
TRBJ2-2,14,TRBV13,ASSPRLAGYTGELF
TRBJ2-7,13,TRBV11-2,ASSLGLAGVYEQY
TRBJ1-2,13,TRBV11-2,ASSFLTIPGDGYT
TRBJ1-5,14,TRBV19,ASRTGTAYSNQPQH
TRBJ2-1,16,TRBV7-2,ASSSPIGRQGLRDEQF
TRBJ2-1,14,TRBV5-6,ASSPWDTISYNEQF
TRBJ2-7,14,TRBV5-4,ASSSAGGRGSYEQY
TRBJ1-1,14,TRBV5-1,ASHGGGTTLGTEAF
TRBJ1-4,11,TRBV29-1,SASAASNEKLF
TRBJ2-3,9,TRBV30,AWKAGGTQY
TRBJ2-7,14,TRBV5-1,ASSVGGAGASGEQY
TRBJ2-2,11,TRBV28,ASSLVGPGELF
TRBJ1-1,14,TRBV7-6,ASSPRQGAMGTEAF
TRBJ2-3,12,TRBV19,ASSDGGPQDTQY
TRBJ2-1,13,TRBV29-1,SVGVWSRNSNEQF
TRBJ2-3,12,TRBV6-5,ASSYGRGADTQY
TRBJ1-1,12,TRBV19,ASSLQGRDTEAF
TRBJ2-7,12,TRBV7-9,ASTHLREGPEQY
TRBJ1-3,12,TRBV5-1,ASSLGQGVGTIY
TRBJ2-1,9,TRBV20-1,SATQNNEQF
TRBJ2-7,13,TRBV14,ASSVDRSNSYEQY
TRBJ2-3,14,TRBV7-2,ASSPVGGISTDTQY
TRBJ2-7,13,TRBV13,ASSSRGSGPYEQY
TRBJ2-3,14,TRBV11-3,ASSLGLAGGGDTQY
TRBJ2-6,16,TRBV19,ATQAVDRGFSGANVLT
TRBJ2-7,13,TRBV7-9,ASSYGLAGRYEQY
TRBJ2-3,14,TRBV11-2,ASSLMVSPTTDTQY